The entry below gives a single T cell receptor beta chain sequence along with its context. What it binds is not known. The junction shows a germline mismatch at one end, possibly a read error. This entry comes from a study of T cell responses to AZD1222 COVID-19 vaccine. The study, taken as a whole, reports: Repertoires were collected only later (after the peak T cell response had occurred). Only a handful of AZD1222 recipients, five to seven in all, had baseline seropositivity. Donors were chiefly white British, with a greater number of females, and clonal diversity was perhaps underestimated. As reported, nearly half of all spike-specific TCRs target variant regions that are unmutated.

Germline V gene data show CDR1 as SGHRS and CDR2 as YFSETQ. The CDR3 runs to 13 residues. Data came from immunoSEQ multiplex PCR; TCRdb stores just in-frame clones and leaves some out. The sample has over 55,000 clones, approximately 80% seen once. Sequencing was performed on peripheral blood, taken 28 days after the second AZD1222 dose. The rearrangement uses TRBV5-1 and TRBJ1-1; D is ambiguous. This sequence was found in an adult who received the AZD1222 COVID-19 vaccine. CDR3 in DNA: TGCGCCAGCAGGTTGGGGATGAACACTGAAGCTTTCTTT. Its translation: CASRLGMNTEAFF.